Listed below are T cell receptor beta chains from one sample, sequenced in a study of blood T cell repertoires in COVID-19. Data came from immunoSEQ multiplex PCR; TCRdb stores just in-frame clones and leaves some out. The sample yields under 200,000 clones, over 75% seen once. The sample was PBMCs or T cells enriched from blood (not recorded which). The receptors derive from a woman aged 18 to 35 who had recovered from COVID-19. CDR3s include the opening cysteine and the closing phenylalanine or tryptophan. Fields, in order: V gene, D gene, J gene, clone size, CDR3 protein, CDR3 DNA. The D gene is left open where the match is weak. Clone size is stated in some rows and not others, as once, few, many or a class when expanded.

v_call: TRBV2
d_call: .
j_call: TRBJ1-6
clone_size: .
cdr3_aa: CATRPPTPGNSPLHF
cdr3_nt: TGTGCCACCCGACCCCCTACCCCGGGTAATTCACCCCTCCACTTT

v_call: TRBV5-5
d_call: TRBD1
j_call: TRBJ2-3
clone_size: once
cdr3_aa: CASSLFGQGSGSGQYF
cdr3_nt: TGTGCCAGCAGCTTGTTTGGACAGGGGAGTGGTAGTGGGCAGTATTTT

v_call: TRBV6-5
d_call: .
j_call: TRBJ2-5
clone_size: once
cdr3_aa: CASSRLLGQETQYF
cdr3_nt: TGTGCCAGCAGCAGACTCCTTGGGCAAGAGACCCAGTACTTC

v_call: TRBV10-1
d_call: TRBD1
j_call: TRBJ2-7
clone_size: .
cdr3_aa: CASSEGQGFYEQYF
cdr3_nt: TGCGCCAGCAGTGAGGGACAGGGGTTCTACGAGCAGTACTTC

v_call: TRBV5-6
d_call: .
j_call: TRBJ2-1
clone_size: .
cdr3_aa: CASSLGGPRAANEQFF
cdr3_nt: TGTGCCAGCAGCTTAGGCGGCCCGCGGGCCGCCAATGAGCAGTTCTTC

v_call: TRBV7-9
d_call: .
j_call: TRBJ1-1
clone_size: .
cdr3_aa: CASSRIRQGSSYMNTEAFF
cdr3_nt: TGTGCCAGCAGCCGGATCCGGCAGGGATCCTCGTACATGAACACTGAAGCTTTCTTT

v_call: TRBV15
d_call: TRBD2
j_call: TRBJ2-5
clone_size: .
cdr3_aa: CATSRVGGSETQYF
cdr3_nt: TGTGCCACCAGCAGAGTCGGGGGGTCAGAGACCCAGTACTTC

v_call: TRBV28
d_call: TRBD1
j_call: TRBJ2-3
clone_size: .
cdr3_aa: CASSLPQAGGMTDTQYF
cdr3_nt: TGTGCCAGCAGTTTACCCCAGGCAGGGGGCATGACAGATACGCAGTATTTT

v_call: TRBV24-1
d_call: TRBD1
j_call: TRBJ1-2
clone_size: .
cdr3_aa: CATSDTRQGVNYGYTF
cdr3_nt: TGTGCCACCAGTGACACCCGACAGGGCGTTAACTATGGCTACACCTTC

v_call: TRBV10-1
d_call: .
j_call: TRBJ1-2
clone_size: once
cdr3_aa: CASSESTSGARGYTF
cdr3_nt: TGCGCCAGCAGTGAGTCGACGTCTGGGGCAAGGGGCTACACCTTC

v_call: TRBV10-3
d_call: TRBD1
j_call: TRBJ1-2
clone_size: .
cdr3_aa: CAIKGGAYGYTF
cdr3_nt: TGTGCCATTAAAGGGGGCGCGTATGGTTACACCTTC

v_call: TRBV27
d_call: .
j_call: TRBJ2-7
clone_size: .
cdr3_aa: CASRRGTTYEQYF
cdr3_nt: TGTGCCAGCAGGAGGGGGACCACCTACGAGCAGTACTTC

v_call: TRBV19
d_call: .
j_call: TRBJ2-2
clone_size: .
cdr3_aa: CASSILVTQGTGELFF
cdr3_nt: TGTGCCAGTAGTATATTAGTGACTCAGGGCACCGGGGAGCTGTTTTTT

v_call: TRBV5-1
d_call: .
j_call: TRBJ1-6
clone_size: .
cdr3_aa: CASSLGDKTASPLHF
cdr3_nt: TGCGCCAGCAGCTTAGGGGACAAAACGGCTTCACCCCTCCACTTT

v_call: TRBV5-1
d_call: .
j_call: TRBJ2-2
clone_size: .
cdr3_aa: CASSPRGHGELFF
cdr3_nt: TGCGCCAGCAGCCCCAGGGGCCACGGGGAGCTGTTTTTT

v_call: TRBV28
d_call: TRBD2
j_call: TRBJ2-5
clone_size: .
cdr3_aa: CASSFSSTSALGAQYF
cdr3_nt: TGTGCCAGCAGTTTCTCCTCTACTAGCGCCCTTGGGGCCCAGTACTTC

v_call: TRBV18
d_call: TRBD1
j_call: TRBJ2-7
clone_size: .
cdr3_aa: CATSTGTGVYEQYF
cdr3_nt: TGTGCCACCTCGACCGGGACAGGGGTGTACGAGCAGTACTTC

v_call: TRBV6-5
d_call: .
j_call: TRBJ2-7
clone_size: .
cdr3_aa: CASSYGAGPAGEQYF
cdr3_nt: TGTGCCAGCAGTTACGGGGCTGGACCGGCCGGCGAGCAGTACTTC

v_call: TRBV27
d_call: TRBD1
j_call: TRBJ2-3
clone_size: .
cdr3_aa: CASTNRGRGTDTQYF
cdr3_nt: TGTGCCAGCACCAACAGGGGGCGCGGGACAGATACGCAGTATTTT

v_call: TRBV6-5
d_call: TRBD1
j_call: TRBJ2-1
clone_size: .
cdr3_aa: CASRQQGVYEQFF
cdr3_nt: TGTGCCAGCAGACAACAGGGGGTTTATGAGCAGTTCTTC

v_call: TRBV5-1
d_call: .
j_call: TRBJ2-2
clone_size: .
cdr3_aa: CASSLGGAYGELFF
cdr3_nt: TGCGCCAGCAGCCTAGGAGGGGCGTACGGGGAGCTGTTTTTT

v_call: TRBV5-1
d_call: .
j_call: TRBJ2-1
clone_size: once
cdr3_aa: CASSLARRWEQFF
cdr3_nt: TGCGCCAGCAGCTTGGCCCGCCGGTGGGAGCAGTTCTTC

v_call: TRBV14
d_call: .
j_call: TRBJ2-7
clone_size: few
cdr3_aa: CASSQFLGPPSYEQYF
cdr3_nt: TGTGCCAGCAGCCAGTTTCTTGGGCCTCCCTCCTACGAGCAGTACTTC

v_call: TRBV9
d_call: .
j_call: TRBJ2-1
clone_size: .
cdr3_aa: CASSSRPDNEQFF
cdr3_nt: TGTGCCAGCAGCTCCAGGCCGGATAATGAGCAGTTCTTC

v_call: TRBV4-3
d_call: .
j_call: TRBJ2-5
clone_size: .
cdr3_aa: CASSQDRSDETQYF
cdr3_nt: TGCGCCAGCAGCCAAGATAGGAGTGATGAGACCCAGTACTTC

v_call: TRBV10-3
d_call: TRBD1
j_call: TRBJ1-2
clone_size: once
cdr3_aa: CATRQGGELLYGYTF
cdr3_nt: TGTGCCACCCGACAGGGGGGCGAATTACTATATGGCTACACCTTC

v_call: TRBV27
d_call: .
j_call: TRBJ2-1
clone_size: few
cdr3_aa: CASGSQGTFYNEQFF
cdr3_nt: TGTGCCAGCGGTTCCCAGGGGACCTTCTACAATGAGCAGTTCTTC

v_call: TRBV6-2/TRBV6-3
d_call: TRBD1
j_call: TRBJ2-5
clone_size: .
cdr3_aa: CASSYGTGPETQYF
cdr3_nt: TGTGCCAGCAGTTACGGGACAGGACCAGAGACCCAGTACTTC

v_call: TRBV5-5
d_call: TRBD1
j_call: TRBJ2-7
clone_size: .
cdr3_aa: CASSFRQGLITYEQYF
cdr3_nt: TGTGCCAGCAGCTTTAGACAGGGGTTAATTACCTACGAGCAGTACTTC

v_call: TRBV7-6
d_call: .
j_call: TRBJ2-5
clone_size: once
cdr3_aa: CASSPGFSVIKTQYF
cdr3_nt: TGTGCCAGCAGCCCGGGGTTTAGCGTGATAAAGACCCAGTACTTC

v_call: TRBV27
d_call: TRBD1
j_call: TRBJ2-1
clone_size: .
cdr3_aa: CASSLGTGGINEQFF
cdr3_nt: TGTGCCAGCAGTTTAGGGACAGGGGGAATAAATGAGCAGTTCTTC

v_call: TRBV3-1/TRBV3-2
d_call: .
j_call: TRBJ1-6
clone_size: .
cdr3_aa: CASSHFGNGISPLHF
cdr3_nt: TGTGCCAGCAGCCATTTCGGGAATGGAATTTCACCCCTCCACTTT

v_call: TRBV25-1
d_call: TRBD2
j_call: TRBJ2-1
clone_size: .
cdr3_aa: CASGSSGSLPYNEQFF
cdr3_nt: TGTGCCAGCGGAAGTAGCGGGAGCCTTCCGTACAATGAGCAGTTCTTC

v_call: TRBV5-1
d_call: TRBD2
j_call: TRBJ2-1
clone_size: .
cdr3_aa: CASSLVAGGLNEQFF
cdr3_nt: TGCGCCAGCAGCTTGGTGGCGGGAGGGCTTAATGAGCAGTTCTTC

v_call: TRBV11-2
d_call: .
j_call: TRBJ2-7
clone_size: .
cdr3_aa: CASSLDPLREQYF
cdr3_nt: TGTGCCAGCAGCTTAGACCCCCTCAGGGAGCAGTACTTC

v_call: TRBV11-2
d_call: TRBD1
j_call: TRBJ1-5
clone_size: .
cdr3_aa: CASSLRDRGQPQHF
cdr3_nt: TGTGCCAGCAGCCTCCGGGACAGGGGTCAGCCCCAGCATTTT

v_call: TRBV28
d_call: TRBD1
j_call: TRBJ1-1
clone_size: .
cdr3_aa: CASSLGRGASGNTEAFF
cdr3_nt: TGTGCCAGCAGTTTGGGCAGGGGGGCCTCAGGGAACACTGAAGCTTTCTTT

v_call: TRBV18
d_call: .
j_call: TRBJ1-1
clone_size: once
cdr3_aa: CASSQDMNTEAFF
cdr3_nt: TGTGCCAGCTCACAGGACATGAACACTGAAGCTTTCTTT

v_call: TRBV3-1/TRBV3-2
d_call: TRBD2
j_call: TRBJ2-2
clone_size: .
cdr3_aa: CASSPWRSLAGGKTGELFF
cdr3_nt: TGTGCCAGCAGCCCGTGGAGGAGTTTAGCGGGAGGTAAAACCGGGGAGCTGTTTTTT

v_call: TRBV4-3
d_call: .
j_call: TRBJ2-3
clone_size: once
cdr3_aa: CASSQDRGGASLSDTQYF
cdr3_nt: TGCGCCAGCAGCCAAGATCGGGGCGGGGCAAGTCTGAGTGATACGCAGTATTTT

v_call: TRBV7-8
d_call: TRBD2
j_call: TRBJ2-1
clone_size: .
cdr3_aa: CASSSRLAGGYYNEQFF
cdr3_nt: TGTGCCAGCAGCTCGCGACTAGCGGGAGGGTACTACAATGAGCAGTTCTTC

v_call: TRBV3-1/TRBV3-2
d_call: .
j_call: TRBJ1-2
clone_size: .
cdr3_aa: CASSPYEGDGYTF
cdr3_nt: TGTGCCAGCAGCCCCTATGAGGGGGATGGCTACACCTTC